This T cell receptor beta chain was observed in a study of T cells in Graves' hyperthyroidism and ophthalmopathy. Study results and caveats: Blood also contained most expanded thyroid clonotypes above 0.001.

Patients showing uncontrolled infection, other autoimmune disease, pregnancy or lactation were ineligible. What was amplified from RNA transcripts were TCR beta CDR3 regions. The TCR CDR3 first-round RT-PCR relied on the HTBI primer set. A single record per CDR3 protein comes from TCRdb applying MiXCR to the multiplex PCR reads. The sample has around 430,000 distinct CDR3 sequences, about 15% seen once. Ten or more counts support this clonotype. Antigen specificity is unknown. Sequencing input: blood. The receptor's source is a woman in her twenties or thirties with Graves' hyperthyroidism.

CDR3 sequence (DNA): TGTGCCAGCAGCTCCGCCGCGCACCGAGAGACCCAGTACTTC. Its translation: CASSSAAHRETQYF. This sequence joins TRBV7-2 and TRBJ2-5; D remains unclear. The ends were cut back, 4 bases at V and 4 bases at J, with 13 bases in the middle. Germline V gene data show CDR1 as SGHTA and CDR2 as FQGNSA. The CDR3 totals 14 residues.